The 10 T cell receptor beta chains below were found in one sample sequenced in a study of cytomegalovirus exposure and HLA in healthy donors. Assay: immunoSEQ multiplex PCR; the TCRdb copy retains only in-frame clones and omits some. The sample includes 200,000 to 250,000 clones, approximately 87% of them seen just once. Specimen: PBMCs. These receptors were obtained from a woman aged 18-29 years in good health and CMV-seronegative.

This rearrangement joins TRBV15 to TRBJ2-7; 8 bases align to TRBD2. After removal of 5 bases from V and 5 bases from J, the junction contained 20 bases not matched to a gene. This CDR3 region has 18 residues. CDR1 and CDR2 (germline): LNHNV, YYDKDF (reference sequence). DNA for the CDR3: TGTGCCACCAGCGGCGGGGGACTAGGAGGTGTCGTTTCGCACGAGCAGTACTTC. Translated: CATSGGGLGGVVSHEQYF.

The V gene is TRBV25-1, the J gene TRBJ1-1, with D possibly being TRBD1 (6 bases). The CDR3 consists of 13 residues. CDR1 and CDR2 from the germline V gene are MGHDK and SYGVNS. V lost 6 bases and J 0 bases, leaving 8 bases between the germline ends. As DNA, the CDR3 is TGTGCCAGCAGAGGACAGCTGAACACTGAAGCTTTCTTT. This sequence encodes CASRGQLNTEAFF.

V gene TRBV5-6 combines with J gene TRBJ2-7; unclear D gene. Trimming cost V 2 bases and J 6 bases, with 3 bases left between them. The CDR3 runs to 10 residues. CDR1 and CDR2 from the germline V gene are SGHDT and YYEEEE. The CDR3 DNA reads TGTGCCAGCAGCTTTGGCGAGCAGTACTTC. Residues: CASSFGEQYF.

The rearrangement joins TRBV11-2 to TRBJ1-2, with TRBD1 matching 8 bases. CDR3 length equals 15 residues. V lost 5 bases, J lost 4 bases, and 9 bases stayed unmatched. The V gene's germline CDR1 is SGHAT and CDR2 FQNNGV. CDR3 protein: CASSPGQASPYGYTF. In DNA form, the CDR3 reads TGTGCCAGCAGCCCGGGACAGGCCAGCCCCTATGGCTACACCTTC.

The rearrangement joins TRBV28 to TRBJ1-1; 7 nucleotides agree with TRBD1. The V and J ends lost 4 bases and 6 bases, in that order; junction bases with no gene match: 8. The CDR3 contains 14 residues. The V gene's germline CDR1 is MDHEN and CDR2 SYDVKM. For the CDR3, the DNA is TGTGCCAGCAGTTCGGGACAGCCGTGGGCTGAAGCTTTCTTT. Translation: CASSSGQPWAEAFF.

V usage is TRBV5-1 and J usage is TRBJ2-2, with 8 bases that match TRBD1. J lost 8 bases, V lost 7 bases, and 13 bases had no gene match. Looked up from germline, CDR1 is SGHRS and CDR2 is YFSETQ. This CDR3 has 15 residues. CDR3 in DNA: TGCGCCAGCCGGGACAGGACCAGGGAGTATGGGGAGCTGTTTTTT. It encodes CASRDRTREYGELFF. Drawing the rest from reference TRBV5-1 and TRBJ2-2, the complete variable domain is KAGVTQTPRYLIKTRGQQVTLSCSPISGHRSVSWYQQTPGQGLQFLFEYFSETQRNKGNFPGRFSGRQFSNSRSEMNVSTLELGDSALYLCASRDRTREYGELFFGEGSRLTVL.

The CDR3 DNA sequence: TGTGCCACCAGCAGAGATCCCCCCCTAGCGGGAAAAACTGAGCAGTTCTTC. It translates to CATSRDPPLAGKTEQFF. This chain links TRBV15 with TRBJ2-1, with 9 bases fitting TRBD2. Germline trimming cut 0 bases from V and 9 bases from J; bases unmatched to any gene: 12. The V gene's germline CDR1 is LNHNV and CDR2 YYDKDF (reference sequence). This CDR3 contains 17 residues.

V is TRBV5-1 and J is TRBJ2-2; 7 bases align to TRBD1. The CDR3 spans 15 residues. Germline V gene sequence: CDR1 SGHRS, CDR2 YFSETQ. The V and J ends lost 3 bases and 4 bases, in that order; junction bases with no gene match: 6. CDR3 sequence reads: CASSSGQQTTGELFF. The CDR3 nucleotides are TGCGCCAGCAGCTCGGGACAGCAAACCACCGGGGAGCTGTTTTTT. Full variable domain (outside the CDR3, taken from reference TRBV5-1 and TRBJ2-2): KAGVTQTPRYLIKTRGQQVTLSCSPISGHRSVSWYQQTPGQGLQFLFEYFSETQRNKGNFPGRFSGRQFSNSRSEMNVSTLELGDSALYLCASSSGQQTTGELFFGEGSRLTVL.

The CDR3 sequence is CASSQEEGVPGELFF. The CDR3 DNA sequence: TGTGCCAGCAGCCAAGAAGAAGGGGTGCCCGGGGAGCTGTTTTTT. The chain carries TRBV4-2 and TRBJ2-2, with D perhaps TRBD1 (5 bases). Trimming removed 0 bases at V and 6 bases at J, with 11 bases between. Looked up from germline, CDR1 is LGHNA and CDR2 is YNFKEQ. There are 15 residues in the CDR3.

CDR3 bases: TGTGCCAGCAGTTTACCCAGGGTTGGGGAGACCCAGTACTTC. It codes for CASSLPRVGETQYF. The rearrangement joins TRBV11-1 to TRBJ2-5; perhaps TRBD1 as D (5 bases). This CDR3 spans 14 amino acids. Germline V gives CDR1 SGHAT, CDR2 FQDESV (reference sequence). The V and J ends lost 6 bases and 5 bases respectively, with 16 bases between them.